Listed below are T cell receptor beta chains from one sample, sequenced in a study of cytomegalovirus exposure and HLA in healthy donors. The method was immunoSEQ multiplex PCR; TCRdb's version includes in-frame clones alone and lacks a portion of them. In the table there are a few hundred thousand clones, roughly 90% of which are singletons. Sequenced: PBMCs. These receptors all stem from a woman aged 18-30 years in good health and CMV-seronegative. Both conserved end residues are part of each CDR3. D genes are given only for firm matches. Some rows have no size entry. The others give once, few or many, or a class for an expanded clone.

size	D	J	V	DNA	CDR3
-	TRBD1	TRBJ2-1	TRBV6-5	TGTGCCAGCAGCCCCATGGACAGGCCGCATGAGCAGTTCTTC	CASSPMDRPHEQFF
-	TRBD2	TRBJ2-3	TRBV29-1	TGCAGCGTTGGGGAAGCGGGGGGTACAGATACGCAGTATTTT	CSVGEAGGTDTQYF
-	-	TRBJ2-1	TRBV18	TGTGCCAGCTCACCAAGAAAGCTAGTTGGCAATGAGCAGTTCTTC	CASSPRKLVGNEQFF
-	TRBD2	TRBJ2-3	TRBV5-4	TGTGCCATCCACCAGCGGGAGGGGTCTCGGACAGATACGCAGTATTTT	CAIHQREGSRTDTQYF
-	TRBD1	TRBJ2-7	TRBV5-1	TGCGCCAGCAGCGGAATCGGGACAGGGTTCTACGAGCAGTACTTC	CASSGIGTGFYEQYF
-	-	TRBJ2-2	TRBV5-4	TGTGCCAGCAGCCCGGGAGGGGGCCTCACCGGGGAGCTGTTTTTT	CASSPGGGLTGELFF
-	-	TRBJ2-3	TRBV4-1	TGCGCCAGCAGCCAAGGAGGGACTGGGGGAGATACGCAGTATTTT	CASSQGGTGGDTQYF
-	-	TRBJ2-2	TRBV4-1	TGCGCCAGCAGCCAAGTCGGGAGCACCGGGGAGCTGTTTTTT	CASSQVGSTGELFF
-	-	TRBJ1-5	TRBV28	TGTGCCAGCAGACCCGGACAAGCCCCATATAGCAATCAGCCCCAGCATTTT	CASRPGQAPYSNQPQHF
-	TRBD1	TRBJ2-1	TRBV27	TGTGCCAGCCGGACAGGGGGCATTTACAATGAGCAGTTCTTC	CASRTGGIYNEQFF
few	TRBD1	TRBJ1-4	TRBV25-1	TGTGCCAGCAGCGAAGGGACAGGGGAGTCCAAACTGTTTTTT	CASSEGTGESKLFF
-	TRBD2	TRBJ2-7	TRBV4-1	TGCGCCAGCAGCCAAGTCTCCAGCGGGAGGGCAAGTAACGAGCAGTACTTC	CASSQVSSGRASNEQYF
-	TRBD2	TRBJ2-2	TRBV6-5	TGTGCCAGCAGTTCTAGCGGGAACACCGGGGAGCTGTTTTTT	CASSSSGNTGELFF
-	TRBD1	TRBJ1-2	TRBV28	TGTGCCAGCAGTCCCCTGACAGGGGACCCCAACTATGGCTACACCTTC	CASSPLTGDPNYGYTF
-	-	TRBJ1-3	TRBV7-6	TGTGCCAGCGGGAGGGGCGGCTCTGGAAACACCATATATTTT	CASGRGGSGNTIYF
few	-	TRBJ2-7	TRBV19	TGTGCCAGTAGTATGGGACCCGCGGGGGAGCAGTACTTC	CASSMGPAGEQYF
-	TRBD1	TRBJ1-5	TRBV27	TGTGCCAGCAGTCTACAGGGGGCAAATCAGCCCCAGCATTTT	CASSLQGANQPQHF
-	TRBD1	TRBJ2-5	TRBV6-1	TGTGCCAGCAGTGCAAACAGGGGGCAAGAGACCCAGTACTTC	CASSANRGQETQYF
-	-	TRBJ2-7	TRBV28	TGTGCCAGCAGTCCCCGACAGTCCTACGAGCAGTACTTC	CASSPRQSYEQYF
-	-	TRBJ2-2	TRBV19	TGTGCCAGTAGTATAGCTAACACCGGGGAGCTGTTTTTT	CASSIANTGELFF
-	-	TRBJ1-6	TRBV5-6	TGTGCCAGCAGCTTGGACAGGGCGGGTTCACCCCTCCACTTT	CASSLDRAGSPLHF
-	-	TRBJ1-1	TRBV27	TGTGCCAGCAGTCGAATCCAGGGGCCCATGAACACTGAAGCTTTCTTT	CASSRIQGPMNTEAFF